A selection of T cell receptor beta chains follows, all from one sample in a study of molecular identifiers for immune sequencing clone quantification. TCRdb independently ran MiXCR on the PCR reads; one entry per CDR3 protein. The sample shows around 470,000 distinct CDR3 sequences, about a fifth of them seen only once. The sequenced sample consisted of naive CD8+ T cells from blood, with Jurkat cell RNA spiked in. These receptors were taken from a human donor in good health. Some libraries in this study had Jurkat cell RNA spiked in. CDR3s include the opening cysteine and the closing phenylalanine or tryptophan. D genes are given only for firm matches. Size is omitted from some rows. Given values are once, few, many or a class for expanded clones.

j_call | d_call | clone_size | v_call | cdr3_nt | cdr3_aa
TRBJ2-7 | - | - | TRBV2 | TGTGCCAGCAGAGCGGGACAGTTTGAGGATGTGCAGTACTTC | CASRAGQFEDVQYF
TRBJ1-4 | - | many | TRBV7-6 | TGTGCCAGCAGCAGGCCCGCCGGGGCAACTAATGAAAAACTGTTTTTT | CASSRPAGATNEKLFF
TRBJ2-2 | TRBD2 | - | TRBV9 | TGTGCCAGCAGCGTAGCGGGACTAGCGTTCACGAACACCGGGGAGCTGTTTTTT | CASSVAGLAFTNTGELFF
TRBJ2-2 | - | few | TRBV7-9 | TGTGCCAGCAGCTGGAGACATCCAGACACCGGGGAGCTGTTTTTT | CASSWRHPDTGELFF
TRBJ2-1 | - | few | TRBV20-1 | TGCAGTGCTAGAGATGTAGGGGGAATAAGCTACAATGAGCAGTTCTTC | CSARDVGGISYNEQFF
TRBJ1-2 | - | many | TRBV7-2 | TGTGCCAGCAGCCCCCAACCCCCCAGCTATGGCTACACCTTC | CASSPQPPSYGYTF
TRBJ2-1 | - | - | TRBV13 | TGTGCCAGCAGCTTAGGTCTTGACATTTACAATGAGCAGTTCTTC | CASSLGLDIYNEQFF
TRBJ1-1 | - | few | TRBV21-1 | TGTGCCAGCAGCAAAATAATTGGGGCAGAGAACACTGAAGCTTTCTTT | CASSKIIGAENTEAFF
TRBJ2-7 | - | many | TRBV20-1 | TGCAGTGCTTCGCCTTTACCCGGGACACAGCTATTTTACGAGCAGTACTTC | CSASPLPGTQLFYEQYF
TRBJ2-5 | TRBD2 | - | TRBV3-1 | TGTGCCAGCAGCCAAGAAACTAGCGGGGGGGGTATGCAAGAGACCCAGTACTTC | CASSQETSGGGMQETQYF
TRBJ2-1 | - | few | TRBV24-1 | TGTGCCACCAGTGCAATTCCGGGGGAGACGTACAATGAGCAGTTCTTC | CATSAIPGETYNEQFF
TRBJ2-1 | - | - | TRBV28 | TGTGCCGGCAGTTTTGTGGATAATGAGCAGTTCTTC | CAGSFVDNEQFF
TRBJ1-1 | - | - | TRBV10-3 | TGTGCCATCAGTGAGGGGCAGGGATTGAACACTGAAGCTTTCTTT | CAISEGQGLNTEAFF
TRBJ1-1 | - | - | TRBV9 | TGTGCCAGCAGCGTTCAGGTGTCCACTGAAGCTTTCTTT | CASSVQVSTEAFF
TRBJ2-3 | TRBD2 | many | TRBV6-5 | TGTGCCAGCAGTTACTCTATACTAGCGGGGGGCGTCGGCACAGATACGCAGTATTTT | CASSYSILAGGVGTDTQYF
TRBJ2-7 | - | few | TRBV14 | TGTGCCAGCAGCCAAGTCAGAGCCGCGGGCGAGCAGTACTTC | CASSQVRAAGEQYF
TRBJ2-3 | TRBD2 | few | TRBV10-3 | TGTGCCATCAGTGAGGGGGGACTAGCGGGAGACAGGACAGATACGCAGTATTTT | CAISEGGLAGDRTDTQYF
TRBJ2-7 | - | many | TRBV7-3 | TGTGCCAGCAGCTCCCTGAAGGGTCGGGAGCGTATGGAGCAGTACTTC | CASSSLKGRERMEQYF
TRBJ1-2 | - | many | TRBV25-1 | TGTGCCAGCATCTACTGGCGACAGCTTTATCATCCTAACTATGGCTACACCTTC | CASIYWRQLYHPNYGYTF
TRBJ1-3 | - | many | TRBV7-9 | TGTGCCAGCCAGGCTCCACTCGGAAACACCATATATTTT | CASQAPLGNTIYF
TRBJ2-3 | TRBD2 | few | TRBV25-1 | TGTGCCACCGTGGGGGGGACCAGCACAGATACGCAGTATTTT | CATVGGTSTDTQYF
TRBJ1-1 | - | many | TRBV19 | TGTGCCAGTAGTATAGCCCTCTGGGGATTGAACACTGAAGCTTTCTTT | CASSIALWGLNTEAFF
TRBJ1-5 | - | many | TRBV7-2 | TGTGCCAGCAGCTTAGCCTTGGCATCCAATCAGCCCCAGCATTTT | CASSLALASNQPQHF
TRBJ1-5 | - | few | TRBV6-6 | TGTGCCAGCAGTTACTCGAGCCTTCAGCCCCAGCATTTT | CASSYSSLQPQHF
TRBJ1-4 | TRBD1 | many | TRBV7-8 | TGTGCCAGCAGCCTTTTGACAGGGGGAGCTAATGAAAAACTGTTTTTT | CASSLLTGGANEKLFF
TRBJ2-2 | - | few | TRBV7-9 | TGTGCCAGCAGCCCCTGGAAAGGAGGGGCCGGGGAGCTGTTTTTT | CASSPWKGGAGELFF
TRBJ1-2 | - | few | TRBV6-5 | TGTGCCAGCAGTTCTTTGCTGGGGGGGTGGAGCTATGGCTACACCTTC | CASSSLLGGWSYGYTF
TRBJ2-2 | TRBD2 | many | TRBV19 | TGTGCCAGTACCCCTGGGACTAGAGGAACCGGGGAGCTGTTTTTT | CASTPGTRGTGELFF
TRBJ2-3 | TRBD2 | - | TRBV12-3/TRBV12-4 | TGTGCCAGCAGTTTTGAGCCCCTAGCGGGGGACACAGATACGCAGTATTTT | CASSFEPLAGDTDTQYF
TRBJ2-5 | - | - | TRBV27 | TGTGCCAGCAGTTTCTTGTCAGGGGCGGAGACCCAGTACTTC | CASSFLSGAETQYF
TRBJ1-6 | TRBD1 | - | TRBV7-2 | TGTGCCAGCAGCTTAGAAGGGGGCTTCTCCTATAATTCACCCCTCCACTTT | CASSLEGGFSYNSPLHF
TRBJ2-5 | - | many | TRBV30 | TGTGCCTGGAGCTCATGGGGTCAAGAGACCCAGTACTTC | CAWSSWGQETQYF
TRBJ2-7 | - | - | TRBV27 | TGTGCCAGCAGTTTTCTAGGACCAGAGTTAAGCTACGAGCAGTACTTC | CASSFLGPELSYEQYF
TRBJ2-7 | TRBD1 | - | TRBV10-3 | TGTGCCATCAGTCGGTCAACAGGGGCCGAGCAGTACTTC | CAISRSTGAEQYF
TRBJ2-5 | - | many | TRBV7-9 | TGTGCCAGCAGCCCCCCCTCCCTTGGTGACAGGCAAAAAGAGACCCAGTACTTC | CASSPPSLGDRQKETQYF
TRBJ2-5 | TRBD2 | - | TRBV12-3/TRBV12-4 | TGTGCCAGCAGTTGGACTAGCGGGAGCTCGCCGGAGACCCAGTACTTC | CASSWTSGSSPETQYF
TRBJ2-3 | TRBD2 | - | TRBV6-5 | TGTGCCAGCAGTCCTCCGGGACTAGCGGGAGGGGGAAGCCGAGGTACGCAGTATTTT | CASSPPGLAGGGSRGTQYF
TRBJ2-4 | - | many | TRBV5-5 | TGTGCCAGCAGCTTTGCCGGACAGTCAATAGCCAAAAACATTCAGTACTTC | CASSFAGQSIAKNIQYF
TRBJ2-2 | - | many | TRBV4-2 | TGTGCCAGCAGCCAAGATAACAGTTACACCGGGGAGCTGTTTTTT | CASSQDNSYTGELFF
TRBJ1-2 | - | - | TRBV7-9 | TGTGCCAGCAGCTTAGGGGCAGTTGGCTATGGCTACACCTTC | CASSLGAVGYGYTF
TRBJ2-3 | TRBD2 | many | TRBV2 | TGTGCCAGCAGCCACAACCCGGGACTACCAAGCACAGATACGCAGTATTTT | CASSHNPGLPSTDTQYF
TRBJ2-7 | TRBD1 | - | TRBV2 | TGCGCCAGCAGCGATTTGACAGGGGGCGCGTCATACGAGCAGTACTTC | CASSDLTGGASYEQYF
TRBJ1-6 | - | - | TRBV9 | TGTGCCAGCAGCCCCAGTGGCACTAATAATTCACCCCTCCACTTT | CASSPSGTNNSPLHF
TRBJ2-2 | - | many | TRBV6-1 | TGTGCCAGCAGTGAAGGTCAAAACACCGGGGAGCTGTTTTTT | CASSEGQNTGELFF
TRBJ2-7 | - | many | TRBV12-3/TRBV12-4 | TGTGCCAGCAGTTTCAATGGCGAGCAGTACTTC | CASSFNGEQYF
TRBJ2-7 | TRBD1 | few | TRBV5-4 | TGTGCCAGCAGCGAGGGACAGCCGTCCACCTACGAGCAGTACTTC | CASSEGQPSTYEQYF